The 13 T cell receptor beta chains in this list originate from one sample, sequenced in a study of control samples from healthy donors and cancer patients. Method: immunoSEQ multiplex PCR; TCRdb's copy keeps in-frame clones and lacks some. This sample yields fewer than 90,000 clones, of which about 89% are seen a single time; over 15% belongs to the top ten. Sequencing used blood. The receptors were gathered from a man aged 50-59 years in good health.

The chain joins TRBV6-5 to TRBJ2-7; D uncertain. Germline CDR1 reads MNHEY; CDR2 reads SVGAGI. This CDR3 is 12 amino acids long. V lost 6 bases, J lost 1 base, and 7 bases lay in between. The CDR3, as DNA: TGTGCCAGCAGGGGTCCGTCCTACGAGCAGTACGTC. This translates into CASRGPSYEQYV.

The chain recombines TRBV28 with TRBJ2-1; maybe TRBD1 (5 bases). The CDR3 runs 13 residues. The V and J ends lost 6 bases and 9 bases respectively, with 15 bases between them. Germline V CDR1 and CDR2: MDHEN, SYDVKM. The CDR3 loop reads CASSPTWTSEQFF. CDR3 in DNA: TGTGCCAGCAGCCCAACCTGGACATCTGAGCAGTTCTTC.

The J gene is TRBJ2-3, the V gene TRBV24-1; 10 nucleotides agree with TRBD1. Germline V gene lookup returns CDR1 KGHDR and CDR2 SFDVKD. The V segment lost 4 bases and the J segment 3 bases; nucleotides outside the gene matches: 6. The CDR3 loop spans 16 amino acids. CDR3 in amino acids: CATSDRDRGRTDTQYF. The CDR3 DNA sequence: TGTGCCACCAGTGACAGGGACAGGGGTAGGACAGATACGCAGTATTTT.

The chain couples TRBV5-1 to TRBJ1-2; D remains ambiguous. The V and J ends lost 4 bases and 1 base respectively, with 11 bases between them. Germline V gene lookup returns CDR1 SGHRS and CDR2 YFSETQ. The CDR3 is made up of 14 amino acids. CDR3 sequence (DNA): TGCGCCAGCAGCCGGGGAGTTGGTAACTATGGCTACACCTTC. It specifies CASSRGVGNYGYTF.

This chain uses TRBV6-5 with TRBJ1-4; 7 bases fit TRBD1. CDR1 is MNHEY and CDR2 is SVGAGI in the germline V gene. This CDR3 contains 14 residues. V lost 4 bases, J lost 5 bases, and 4 bases stayed unmatched. CDR3 bases: TGTGCCAGCAGTTGGGGCAGGGGGAATGAAAAACTGTTTTTT. Amino acids: CASSWGRGNEKLFF.

The chain recombines TRBV7-3 with TRBJ2-1, with D unclear. CDR1 and CDR2 from the germline V gene are SGHTA and FQGTGA. V was trimmed by 5 bases and J by 6 bases, leaving 11 bases between them. The CDR3 runs 13 residues. The CDR3 loop is CASSPPGSNEQFF. In nucleotides, the CDR3 is TGTGCCAGCAGCCCCCCCGGAAGCAATGAGCAGTTCTTC.

The rearrangement joins TRBV6-6 to TRBJ1-1; 10 nucleotides agree with TRBD1. The CDR3 length is 15 residues. Unmatched junction bases numbered 16, after V lost 7 bases and J lost 11 bases. Germline CDR1 reads MNHNY; CDR2 reads SVGAGI (reference sequence). The CDR3 nucleotides read TGTGCCAGCACCCCTGCGACAGGGGGCGCCGGTTGGGCTTTCTTT. It codes for CASTPATGGAGWAFF.

In DNA, the CDR3 is TGTGCCAGCAGCTGGACTAGCGGCTACAATGAGCAGTTCTTC. Its protein is CASSWTSGYNEQFF. This sequence joins TRBV5-6 and TRBJ2-1; the match to TRBD2 covers 10 bases. This CDR3 has 14 amino acids. Losses at the gene ends were 3 bases for V and 3 bases for J; bases not matched to a gene: 0. CDR1 and CDR2 (germline): SGHDT, YYEEEE.

This chain joins TRBV28 and TRBJ1-5; TRBD1 matches 10 bases. This CDR3 has 19 amino acids. J was trimmed by 1 base and V by 5 bases; bases with no gene match: 14. CDR1 and CDR2 from the germline V gene are MDHEN and SYDVKM. CDR3 sequence reads: CASSPLDRGQVKSNQPQHF. CDR3 sequence (DNA): TGTGCCAGCAGTCCCCTCGACAGGGGGCAGGTGAAAAGCAATCAGCCCCAGCATTTT. The entire variable domain, with the rest obtained from reference TRBV28 and TRBJ1-5, is as follows: DVKVTQSSRYLVKRTGEKVFLECVQDMDHENMFWYRQDPGLGLRLIYFSYDVKMKEKGDIPEGYSVSREKKERFSLILESASTNQTSMYLCASSPLDRGQVKSNQPQHFGDGTRLSIL.

The chain carries TRBV19 and TRBJ2-1; D ambiguous. V was clipped by 4 bases and J by 0 bases, with 13 bases between them. The CDR3 has 16 residues. CDR1 is LNHDA and CDR2 is SQIVND in the germline V gene (reference sequence). CDR3 in amino acids: CASSRGLPSSYNEQFF. CDR3 bases: TGTGCCAGTAGTAGAGGTCTGCCGAGCTCCTACAATGAGCAGTTCTTC.

Only one count was recorded for this clone. V gene TRBV2 combines with J gene TRBJ2-3, with 13 bases lining up with TRBD2. Germline CDR1 reads SNHLY; CDR2 reads FYNNEI. The V gene end was trimmed by 9 bases and the J gene end by 4 bases; junction bases not matched to a gene: 4. This CDR3 comprises 14 residues. DNA of the CDR3: TGTGCCAGGACTAGCGGGGGGAAGGCAGATACGCAGTATTTT. Translating it yields CARTSGGKADTQYF.

Concerning this clone itself: This sample also contains other DNA sequences that code for the same CDR3. The rearrangement uses TRBV5-1 and TRBJ1-1; D uncertain. V was shortened by 1 base and J by 1 base, with 5 bases between the two germline ends. The CDR3 loop spans 13 amino acids. CDR1 and CDR2 from the germline V gene are SGHRS and YFSETQ. This CDR3 reads CASSLTANTEAFF. CDR3 in DNA: TGCGCCAGCAGCTTGACAGCGAACACTGAAGCTTTCTTT. Filled out from reference TRBV5-1 and TRBJ1-1, the complete variable domain reads KAGVTQTPRYLIKTRGQQVTLSCSPISGHRSVSWYQQTPGQGLQFLFEYFSETQRNKGNFPGRFSGRQFSNSRSEMNVSTLELGDSALYLCASSLTANTEAFFGQGTRLTVV.

This chain joins TRBV30 and TRBJ1-6; TRBD1 is a possible D gene (5 bases). The germline CDR1 and CDR2 sequences are GTSNPN and SVGIG (reference sequence). This CDR3 has 14 residues. With 1 base removed from V and 8 bases from J, the gap between germline ends came to 12 bases. The CDR3 loop reads CAWSEGFGDSPLHF. The DNA for the CDR3 is TGTGCCTGGAGTGAGGGGTTCGGGGATTCACCCCTCCACTTT.